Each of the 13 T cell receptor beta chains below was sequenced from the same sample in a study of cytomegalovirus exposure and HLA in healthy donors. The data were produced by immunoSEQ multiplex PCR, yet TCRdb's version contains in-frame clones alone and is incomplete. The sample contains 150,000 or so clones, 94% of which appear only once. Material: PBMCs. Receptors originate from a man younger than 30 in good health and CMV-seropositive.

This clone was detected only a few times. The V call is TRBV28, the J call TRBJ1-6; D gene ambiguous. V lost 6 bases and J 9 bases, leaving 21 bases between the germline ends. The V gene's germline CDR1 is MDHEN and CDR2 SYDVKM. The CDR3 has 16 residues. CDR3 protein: CASSSGLDGRGSPLHF. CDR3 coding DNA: TGTGCCAGCAGCTCAGGACTCGACGGACGGGGTTCACCCCTCCACTTT.

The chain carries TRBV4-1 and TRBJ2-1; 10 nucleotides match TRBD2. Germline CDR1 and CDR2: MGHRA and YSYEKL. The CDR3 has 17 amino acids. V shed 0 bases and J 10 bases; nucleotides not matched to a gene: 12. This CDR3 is CASSQDLSGRAIREQFF. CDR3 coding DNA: TGCGCCAGCAGCCAAGATTTAAGCGGGAGGGCCATAAGGGAGCAGTTCTTC.

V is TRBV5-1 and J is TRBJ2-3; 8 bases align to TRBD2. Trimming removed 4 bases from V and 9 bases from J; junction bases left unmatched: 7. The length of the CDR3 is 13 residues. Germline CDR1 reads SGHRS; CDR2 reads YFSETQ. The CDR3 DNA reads TGCGCCAGCAGCACGGGAGGGACAAAAACGCAGTATTTT. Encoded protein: CASSTGGTKTQYF. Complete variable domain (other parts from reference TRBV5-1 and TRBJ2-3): KAGVTQTPRYLIKTRGQQVTLSCSPISGHRSVSWYQQTPGQGLQFLFEYFSETQRNKGNFPGRFSGRQFSNSRSEMNVSTLELGDSALYLCASSTGGTKTQYFGPGTRLTVL.

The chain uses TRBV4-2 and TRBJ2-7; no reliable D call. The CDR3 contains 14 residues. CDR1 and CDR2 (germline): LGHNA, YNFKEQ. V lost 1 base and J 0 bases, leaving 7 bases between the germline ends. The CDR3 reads CASSQGASSYEQYF. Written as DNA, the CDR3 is TGTGCCAGCAGCCAAGGGGCCAGCTCCTACGAGCAGTACTTC.

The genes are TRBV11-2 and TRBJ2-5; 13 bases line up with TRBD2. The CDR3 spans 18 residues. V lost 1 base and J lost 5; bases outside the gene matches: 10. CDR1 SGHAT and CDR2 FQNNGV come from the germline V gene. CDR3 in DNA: TGTGCCAGCAGCTTAGGGAGACTGGGACTAGCGGGGATGGAGACCCAGTACTTC. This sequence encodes CASSLGRLGLAGMETQYF.

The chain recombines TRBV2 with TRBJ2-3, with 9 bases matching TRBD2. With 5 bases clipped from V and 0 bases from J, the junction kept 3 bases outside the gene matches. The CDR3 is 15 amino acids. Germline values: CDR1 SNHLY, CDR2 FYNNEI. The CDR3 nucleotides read TGTGCCAGCAGTAGAACTAGCGGGAGCACAGATACGCAGTATTTT. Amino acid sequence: CASSRTSGSTDTQYF.

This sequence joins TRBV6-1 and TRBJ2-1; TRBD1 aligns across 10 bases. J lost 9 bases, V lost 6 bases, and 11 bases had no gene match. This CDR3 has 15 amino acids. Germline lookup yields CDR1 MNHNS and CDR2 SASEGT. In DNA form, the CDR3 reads TGTGCCAGCAGCCGACTCCGGGACAGGGGAAGTGAGCAGTTCTTC. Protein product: CASSRLRDRGSEQFF.

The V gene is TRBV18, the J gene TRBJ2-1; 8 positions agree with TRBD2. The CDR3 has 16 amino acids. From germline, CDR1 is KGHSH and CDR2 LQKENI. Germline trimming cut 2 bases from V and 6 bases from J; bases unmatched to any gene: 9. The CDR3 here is CASSPGAGDSINEQFF. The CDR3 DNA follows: TGTGCCAGCTCACCAGGAGCGGGAGATTCAATCAATGAGCAGTTCTTC.

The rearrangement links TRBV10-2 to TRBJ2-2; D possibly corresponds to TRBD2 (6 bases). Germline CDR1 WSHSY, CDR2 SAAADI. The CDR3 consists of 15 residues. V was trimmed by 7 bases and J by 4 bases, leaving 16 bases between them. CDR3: CASTRDSAGTGELFF. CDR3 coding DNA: TGCGCCAGCACGCGGGACTCGGCGGGCACCGGGGAGCTGTTTTTT.

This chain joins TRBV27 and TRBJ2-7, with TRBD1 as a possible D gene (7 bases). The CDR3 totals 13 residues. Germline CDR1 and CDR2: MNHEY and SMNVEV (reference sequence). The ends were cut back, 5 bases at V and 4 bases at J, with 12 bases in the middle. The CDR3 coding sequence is TGTGCCAGCAGTGCAGGGGGAGGATACGAGCAGTACTTC. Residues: CASSAGGGYEQYF.

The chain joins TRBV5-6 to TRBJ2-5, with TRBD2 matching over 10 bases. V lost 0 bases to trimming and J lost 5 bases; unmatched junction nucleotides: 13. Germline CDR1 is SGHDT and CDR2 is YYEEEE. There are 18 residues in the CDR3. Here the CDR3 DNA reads TGTGCCAGCAGCTTGGTGGGGTTGAGCGGGAGGGCCTGGGAGACCCAGTACTTC. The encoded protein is CASSLVGLSGRAWETQYF. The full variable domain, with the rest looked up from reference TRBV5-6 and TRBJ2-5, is DAGVTQSPTHLIKTRGQQVTLRCSPKSGHDTVSWYQQALGQGPQFIFQYYEEEERQRGNFPDRFSGHQFPNYSSELNVNALLLGDSALYLCASSLVGLSGRAWETQYFGPGTRLLVL.

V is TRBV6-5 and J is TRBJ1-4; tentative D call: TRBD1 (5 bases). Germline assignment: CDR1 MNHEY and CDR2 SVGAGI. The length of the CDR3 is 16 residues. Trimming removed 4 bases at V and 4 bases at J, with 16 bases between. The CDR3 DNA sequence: TGTGCCAGCAGTTGGGCAGGGCCCGCTGTTAATGAAAAACTGTTTTTT. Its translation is CASSWAGPAVNEKLFF.

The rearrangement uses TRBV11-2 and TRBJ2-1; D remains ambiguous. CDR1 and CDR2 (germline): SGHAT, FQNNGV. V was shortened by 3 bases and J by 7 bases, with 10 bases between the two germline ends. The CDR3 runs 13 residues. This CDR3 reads CASSFGVRNEQFF. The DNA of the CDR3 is TGTGCCAGCAGCTTTGGAGTCCGGAATGAGCAGTTCTTC.